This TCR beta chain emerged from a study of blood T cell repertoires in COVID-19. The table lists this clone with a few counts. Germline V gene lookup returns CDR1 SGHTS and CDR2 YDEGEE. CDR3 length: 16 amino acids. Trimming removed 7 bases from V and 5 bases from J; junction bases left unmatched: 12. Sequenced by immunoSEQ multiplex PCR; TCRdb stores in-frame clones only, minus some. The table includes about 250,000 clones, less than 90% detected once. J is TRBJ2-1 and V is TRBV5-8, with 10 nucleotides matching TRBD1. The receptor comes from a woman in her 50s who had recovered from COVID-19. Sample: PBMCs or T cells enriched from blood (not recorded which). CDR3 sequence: CASCVGGTGVNNEQFF. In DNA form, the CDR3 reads TGTGCCAGCTGTGTGGGAGGGACAGGGGTAAACAATGAGCAGTTCTTC. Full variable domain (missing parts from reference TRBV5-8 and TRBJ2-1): EAGVTQSPTHLIKTRGQQATLRCSPISGHTSVYWYQQALGLGLQFLLWYDEGEERNRGNFPPRFSGRQFPNYSSELNVNALELEDSALYLCASCVGGTGVNNEQFFGPGTRLTVL.